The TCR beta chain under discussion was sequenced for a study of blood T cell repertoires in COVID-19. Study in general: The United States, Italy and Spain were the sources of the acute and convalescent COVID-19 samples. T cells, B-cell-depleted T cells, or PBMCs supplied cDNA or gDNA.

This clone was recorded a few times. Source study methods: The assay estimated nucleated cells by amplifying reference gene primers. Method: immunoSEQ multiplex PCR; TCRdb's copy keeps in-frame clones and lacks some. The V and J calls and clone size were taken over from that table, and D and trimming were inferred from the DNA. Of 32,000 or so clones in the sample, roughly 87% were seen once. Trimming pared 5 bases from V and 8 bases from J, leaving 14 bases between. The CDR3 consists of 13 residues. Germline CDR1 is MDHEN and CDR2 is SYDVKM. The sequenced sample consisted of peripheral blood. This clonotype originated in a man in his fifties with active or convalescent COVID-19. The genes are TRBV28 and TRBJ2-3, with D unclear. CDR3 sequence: CASSPARRGTQYF. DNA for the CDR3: TGTGCCAGCAGTCCCGCTCGACGAGGTACGCAGTATTTT.